The 10 T cell receptor beta chains below all came from one sample that was sequenced in a study of identical twins. TCRdb ran MiXCR on the 5' RACE reads and lists one entry per CDR3 protein. The sample carries 520,000 or so distinct CDR3 sequences, roughly a fifth recorded once. This sample also belongs to another study, concerning T cells expressing NK-cell markers.

The sequenced sample consisted of CD4+ T cells sorted from blood. The source is a woman aged 18-35 years in good health.

The CDR3 is CASSAGTLRQETQYF. Here the CDR3 DNA reads TGTGCCAGCAGTGCCGGGACGCTTAGACAAGAGACCCAGTACTTC. The V call is TRBV27, the J call TRBJ2-5, with D possibly called TRBD1 or TRBD2 (5 bases each). The V gene lost 5 bases and the J gene lost 2 bases, with 15 bases spanning the gap. Germline CDR1 reads MNHEY; CDR2 reads SMNVEV (reference sequence). The CDR3 runs 15 residues.

This clonotype turned up a few times. V gene TRBV5-1 combines with J gene TRBJ1-1; 8 bases match TRBD1. The CDR3 consists of 13 residues. With 2 bases clipped from V and 6 bases from J, the junction kept 3 bases outside the gene matches. Germline CDR1 reads SGHRS; CDR2 reads YFSETQ. The CDR3 region is CASSLDRGAEAFF. Written as DNA, the CDR3 is TGCGCCAGCAGCTTAGACAGGGGCGCTGAAGCTTTCTTT.

The J gene is TRBJ2-1, the V gene TRBV6-1, with no clear D. Germline CDR1 reads MNHNS; CDR2 reads SASEGT. The CDR3 sequence is 15 residues long. Between the trimmed V and J ends, which lost 6 bases and 0 bases, there was a span of 12 bases. The CDR3 loop reads CASSRLFSSYNEQFF. As DNA, the CDR3 is TGTGCCAGCAGCCGCCTCTTTAGCTCCTACAATGAGCAGTTCTTC.

The V gene is TRBV3-1, the J gene TRBJ1-2; D is undetermined. In germline, CDR1 is LGHDT, CDR2 YNNKEL (reference sequence). This CDR3 has 13 residues. V gave up 1 base and J gave up 4 bases, with 7 bases separating them. The CDR3 region is CASSQGSVYGYTF. In nucleotides, the CDR3 is TGTGCCAGCAGCCAAGGGTCAGTCTATGGCTACACCTTC.

This clonotype was observed many times. V usage is TRBV9 and J usage is TRBJ1-1, with 7 bases fitting TRBD1. Looked up from germline, CDR1 is SGDLS and CDR2 is YYNGEE. The V and J ends lost 2 bases and 6 bases, in that order; junction bases with no gene match: 7. There are 14 residues in the CDR3. Here the CDR3 reads CASSVSGGSPEAFF. In nucleotides, the CDR3 is TGTGCCAGCAGCGTCTCAGGGGGTTCGCCTGAAGCTTTCTTT.

The chain uses TRBV4-2 and TRBJ2-3; D is uncertain. Looked up from germline, CDR1 is LGHNA and CDR2 is YNFKEQ. Trimming stripped 8 bases from V and 2 bases from J, with 5 bases between. The CDR3 sequence is 11 residues long. In DNA, the CDR3 is TGTGCCAGCGGCGACACAGATACGCAGTATTTT. Its translation is CASGDTDTQYF.

This clonotype was recorded at least ten times. V gene TRBV9 combines with J gene TRBJ2-5, with a possible D match to TRBD1 (6 bases). This CDR3 comprises 14 residues. Per the germline V gene, CDR1 is SGDLS and CDR2 is YYNGEE. The ends were cut back, 4 bases at V and 2 bases at J, with 12 bases in the middle. The DNA for the CDR3 is TGTGCCAGCAGCCCTGGACAGACTCAAGAGACCCAGTACTTC. The encoded protein is CASSPGQTQETQYF. The variable domain in full, with the rest retrieved from reference TRBV9 and TRBJ2-5, is DSGVTQTPKHLITATGQRVTLRCSPRSGDLSVYWYQQSLDQGLQFLIQYYNGEERAKGNILERFSAQQFPDLHSELNLSSLELGDSALYFCASSPGQTQETQYFGPGTRLLVL.

This clonotype has more than one count but fewer than ten. The chain couples TRBV7-9 to TRBJ2-7; D perhaps matches TRBD2 (6 bases). Looked up from germline, CDR1 is SEHNR and CDR2 is FQNEAQ (reference sequence). The CDR3 covers 13 residues. V was shortened by 4 bases and J by 9 bases, with 16 bases between the two germline ends. The CDR3 DNA reads as TGTGCCAGCAGCTACAGCAGCATTAGCGGGCAGTACTTC. The encoded protein is CASSYSSISGQYF. The whole variable domain, filled in from reference TRBV7-9 and TRBJ2-7, reads DTGVSQNPRHKITKRGQNVTFRCDPISEHNRLYWYRQTLGQGPEFLTYFQNEAQLEKSRLLSDRFSAERPKGSFSTLEIQRTEQGDSAMYLCASSYSSISGQYFGPGTRLTVT.

The chain has TRBV10-3 and TRBJ1-4; D not certain. There are 13 residues in the CDR3. Germline V gene sequence: CDR1 ENHRY, CDR2 SYGVKD. The V end was cut by 4 bases, the J end by 8 bases, with 11 bases between. CDR3 nucleotide sequence: TGTGCCATCAGTGGGCCGGGAGGAGAAAAACTGTTTTTT. Protein sequence: CAISGPGGEKLFF.

This chain links TRBV7-2 with TRBJ2-1; D possibly corresponds to TRBD2 (6 bases). The CDR3 has 16 amino acids. Germline CDR1 reads SGHTA; CDR2 reads FQGNSA. Trimming pared 6 bases from V and 5 bases from J, leaving 20 bases between. The CDR3 DNA follows: TGTGCCAGCAGAGCTGTCGGGCGGGGCGGAAACAATGAGCAGTTCTTC. It is translated as CASRAVGRGGNNEQFF.